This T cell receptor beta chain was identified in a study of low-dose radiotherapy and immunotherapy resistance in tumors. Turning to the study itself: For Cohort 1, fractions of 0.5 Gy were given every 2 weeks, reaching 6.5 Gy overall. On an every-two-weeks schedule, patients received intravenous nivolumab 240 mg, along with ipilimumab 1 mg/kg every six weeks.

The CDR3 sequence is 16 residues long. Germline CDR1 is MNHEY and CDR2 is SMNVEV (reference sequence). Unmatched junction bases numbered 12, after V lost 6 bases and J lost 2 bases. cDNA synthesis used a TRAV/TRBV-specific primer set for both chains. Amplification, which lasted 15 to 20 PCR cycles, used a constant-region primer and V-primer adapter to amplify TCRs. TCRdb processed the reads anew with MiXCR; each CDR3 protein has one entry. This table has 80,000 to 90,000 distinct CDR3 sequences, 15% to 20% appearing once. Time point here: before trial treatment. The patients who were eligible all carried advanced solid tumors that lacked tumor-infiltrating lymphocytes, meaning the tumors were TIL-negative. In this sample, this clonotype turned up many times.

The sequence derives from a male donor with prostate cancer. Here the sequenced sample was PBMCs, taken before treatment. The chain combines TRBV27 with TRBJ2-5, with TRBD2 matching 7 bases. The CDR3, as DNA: TGTGCCAGCAGCCTTTCCTTGGGGGGGGGGCAAGAGACCCAGTACTTC. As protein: CASSLSLGGGQETQYF.